This T cell receptor (beta chain) came from a study of OX40 agonist ivuxolimab in advanced cancers. About the study as a whole: Ivuxolimab, which targeted the costimulatory receptor OX40 (CD134), was an agonistic, fully human IgG2 monoclonal antibody. Of the roughly 52 dose-escalation patients, hepatocellular carcinoma was present in approximately 20, melanoma in approximately 15, renal cell carcinoma in 9 and head and neck cancer in 9. The purpose of peripheral TCRbeta sequencing was to test whether ivuxolimab changed TCR sequence diversity and led to clonal T-cell expansion. In the dose-escalation cohort, 70% to 85% of patients were male, and the mean age was around 60 years with a range of about 20 to 80. Three dose-escalation patients achieved partial responses, one with hepatocellular carcinoma and two with cutaneous melanoma. The paper covers the monotherapy dose-escalation part of the phase I ivuxolimab trial, which included N = 52 patients. Intravenous ivuxolimab was administered to patients every 2 weeks at six dose levels: 0.01, 0.1, 0.3, 1.5, 3 and 10 mg/kg. Prior anti-PD-1, anti-PD-L1 or anti-CTLA-4 therapy was permitted, and checkpoint inhibitors had been received by around 40% of dose-escalation patients.

A note on this clone: The antigen it recognizes is unknown. Base quality data are lacking; no much larger clone is found one base away.

General findings and caveats noted by the study authors: In the 0.1-3.0 mg/kg groups, partial responders had among the lowest normalized peripheral clonal expansion, particularly in CD8+ T cells. Low levels of normalized T-cell clonal expansion were also seen in some patients who did not respond. After ivuxolimab, expanded clones were on average more numerous among CD8+ T cells than among CD4+ T cells. At doses from 0.1 to 3.0 mg/kg, clonal expansion was seen in both CD4+ and CD8+ blood T cells between baseline and week 6. Which antigens the clonally expanded peripheral T cells were specific for was not determined.

Genomic DNA was isolated from the sorted cells so that the TCRbeta CDR3 region could be sequenced. The immunoSEQ Assay was used to sequence the TCRbeta CDR3 regions. The table comes from immuneACCESS by way of TCRdb, which keeps in-frame sequences with V and J called. Part of the clones is missing from these tables; in studies checked, under half for an unresolved V gene and the rest for unknown reasons. This sample has some 87,000 clones in its table, and 90% of those were observed once. Together, the top ten hold 1.5% to 2% of the sample. Including the terminal cysteine and phenylalanine, the CDR3 comprises 15 residues. Only the CDR3 portion is preserved as DNA: 45 bases, with reading frame beginning at the first base. Based on the germline V gene, the CDR1 and CDR2 sequences are SNHLY and FYNNEI. Ends trimmed: V by 5 bases, J by 0 bases; bases unmatched to a gene: 6. The trial excluded patients who had a history of autoimmune disease or who were on systemic immunosuppression. Peripheral blood for TCR sequencing was collected from all dose cohorts at baseline, on cycle 4 day 1, and on cycle 7 day 1. The samples were taken from a phase I, first-in-human, multicenter, open-label dose-escalation trial of ivuxolimab. Adults with locally advanced or metastatic head and neck squamous cell, hepatocellular, melanoma or renal cell carcinoma were enrolled in the trial. Before TCR sequencing, CD4+ T cells and CD8+ T cells from peripheral blood were sorted into separate populations.

The input for sequencing was CD4+ or CD8+ T cells sorted from blood, taken in a trial of the OX40 agonist ivuxolimab. The chain is assembled from TRBV2 and TRBJ2-7, with 8 middle bases fitting TRBD1. The sequence came from an adult with an advanced solid tumor such as melanoma, head and neck, liver or kidney cancer. The nucleotide sequence is TGTGCCAGCAGTATGACAGGGGCCCGCTCCTACGAGCAGTACTTC. This translates into CASSMTGARSYEQYF.